This TCR beta chain was profiled in a study of lymphopenia after photon versus proton radiotherapy. Study findings and constraints: Relative stability marked proton patients; photon patients lost diversity and naive cells. Post-nadir TCR diversity decline inversely tracked overall survival among those who died. After lymphocyte nadir, photon-treated repertoires showed oligoclonal expansion, especially CD8+ Temra.

On this clone itself: Antigen specificity is unknown.

The CDR3 contains 15 residues. CDR1 and CDR2 from the germline V gene are SGHKS and YYEKEE (reference sequence). Trimming stripped 0 bases from V and 1 base from J, with 10 bases between. Only in-frame clones appear in the TCRdb table, and some are missing; sequencing was by immunoSEQ multiplex PCR. The sample lists 37,000 or so clones; 85% to 90% were seen once. The chain carries TRBV5-5 and TRBJ1-2; D call uncertain. The clonotype was recovered from a woman aged 65 to 85 with pancreatic cancer. Some clones in this sample may be carry-over from other donors' samples. The sample in question was peripheral blood, obtained from a patient treated with proton-based radiotherapy. The CDR3 nucleotides read TGTGCCAGCAGCTTGGTAGCTTTGGTTAACTATGGCTACACCTTC. It encodes CASSLVALVNYGYTF.